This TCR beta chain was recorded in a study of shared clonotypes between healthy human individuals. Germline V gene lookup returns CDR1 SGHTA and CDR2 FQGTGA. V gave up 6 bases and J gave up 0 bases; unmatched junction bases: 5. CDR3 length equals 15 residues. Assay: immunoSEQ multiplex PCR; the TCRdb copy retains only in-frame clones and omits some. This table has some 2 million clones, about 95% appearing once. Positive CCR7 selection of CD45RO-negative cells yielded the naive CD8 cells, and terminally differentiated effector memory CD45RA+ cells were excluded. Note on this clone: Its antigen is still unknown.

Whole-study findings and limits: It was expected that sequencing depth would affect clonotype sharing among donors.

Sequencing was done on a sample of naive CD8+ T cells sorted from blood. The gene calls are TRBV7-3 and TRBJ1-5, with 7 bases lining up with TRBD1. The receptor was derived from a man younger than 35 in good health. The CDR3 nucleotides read TGTGCCAGCAGACAGGACAGGTATAGCAATCAGCCCCAGCATTTT. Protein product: CASRQDRYSNQPQHF.